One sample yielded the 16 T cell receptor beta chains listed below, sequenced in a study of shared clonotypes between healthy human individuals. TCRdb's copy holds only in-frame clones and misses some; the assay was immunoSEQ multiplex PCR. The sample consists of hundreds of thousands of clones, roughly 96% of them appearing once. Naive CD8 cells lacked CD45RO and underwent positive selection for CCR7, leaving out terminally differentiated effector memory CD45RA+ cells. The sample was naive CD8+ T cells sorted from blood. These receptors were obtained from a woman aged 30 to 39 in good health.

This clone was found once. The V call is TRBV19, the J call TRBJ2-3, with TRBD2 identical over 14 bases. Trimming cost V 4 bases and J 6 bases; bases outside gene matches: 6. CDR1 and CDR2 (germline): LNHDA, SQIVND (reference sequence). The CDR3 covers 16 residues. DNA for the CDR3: TGTGCCAGTAGTAGGGGACTAGCGGGAGTTTCGGATACGCAGTATTTT. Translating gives CASSRGLAGVSDTQYF.

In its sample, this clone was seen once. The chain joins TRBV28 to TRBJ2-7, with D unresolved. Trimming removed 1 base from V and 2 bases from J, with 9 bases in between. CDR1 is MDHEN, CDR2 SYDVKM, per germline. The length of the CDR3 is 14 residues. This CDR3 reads CASSLYPETYEQYF. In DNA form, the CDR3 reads TGTGCCAGCAGTTTATATCCAGAAACCTACGAGCAGTACTTC.

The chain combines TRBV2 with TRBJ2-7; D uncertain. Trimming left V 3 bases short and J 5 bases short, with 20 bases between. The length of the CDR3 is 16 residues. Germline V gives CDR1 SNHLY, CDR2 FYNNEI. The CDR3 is CASSDGSGLRWNEQYF. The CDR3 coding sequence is TGTGCCAGCAGTGATGGCTCGGGTCTACGGTGGAACGAGCAGTACTTC.

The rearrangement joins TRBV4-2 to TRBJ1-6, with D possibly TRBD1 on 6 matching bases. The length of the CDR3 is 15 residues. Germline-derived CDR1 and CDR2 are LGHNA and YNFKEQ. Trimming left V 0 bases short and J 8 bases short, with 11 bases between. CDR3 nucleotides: TGTGCCAGCAGCCAAGAGGATCAGGGGCATTCACCCCTCCACTTT. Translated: CASSQEDQGHSPLHF.

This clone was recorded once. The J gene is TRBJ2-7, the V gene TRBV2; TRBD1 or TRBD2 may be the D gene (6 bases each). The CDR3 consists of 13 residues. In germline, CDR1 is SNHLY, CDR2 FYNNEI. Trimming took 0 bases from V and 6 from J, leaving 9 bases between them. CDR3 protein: CASSEARGVEQYF. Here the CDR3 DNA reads TGTGCCAGCAGTGAAGCGAGGGGGGTCGAGCAGTACTTC.

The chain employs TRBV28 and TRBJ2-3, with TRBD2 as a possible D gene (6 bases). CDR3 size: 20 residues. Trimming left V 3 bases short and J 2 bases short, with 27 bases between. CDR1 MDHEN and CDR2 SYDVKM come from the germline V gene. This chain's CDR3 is CASSFNVGQPTSASTDTQYF. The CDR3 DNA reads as TGTGCCAGCAGTTTTAATGTAGGACAACCGACTAGTGCCTCCACAGATACGCAGTATTTT.

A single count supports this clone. This CDR3 reads CASSLSKRNTEAFF. The CDR3 coding sequence is TGTGCCAGCAGCTTGTCCAAAAGGAACACTGAAGCTTTCTTT. The V and J genes are TRBV7-2 and TRBJ1-1; D uncertain. The CDR3 consists of 14 residues. Trimming removed 3 bases from V and 1 base from J, with 9 bases in between. Looked up from germline, CDR1 is SGHTA and CDR2 is FQGNSA.

The CDR3 loop reads CASRSKQNSYEQYF. The CDR3 bases are TGTGCCAGCAGGTCAAAACAGAACTCCTACGAGCAGTACTTC. The J gene is TRBJ2-7, the V gene TRBV25-1; D is unclear. Trimming took off 6 bases at V and 0 bases at J, with 12 bases between the two ends. The length of the CDR3 is 14 residues. Germline lookup yields CDR1 MGHDK and CDR2 SYGVNS.

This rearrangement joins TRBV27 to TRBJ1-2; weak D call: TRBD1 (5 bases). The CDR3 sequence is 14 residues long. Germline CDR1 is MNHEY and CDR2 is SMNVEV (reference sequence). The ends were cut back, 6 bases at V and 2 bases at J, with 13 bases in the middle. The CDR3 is CASRQEGWNYGYTF. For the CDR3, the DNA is TGTGCCAGCAGACAGGAGGGTTGGAACTATGGCTACACCTTC.

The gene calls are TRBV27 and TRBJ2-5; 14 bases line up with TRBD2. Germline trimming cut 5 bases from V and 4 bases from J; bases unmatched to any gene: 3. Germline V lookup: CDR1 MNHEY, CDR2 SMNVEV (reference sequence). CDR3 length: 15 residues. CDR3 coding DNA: TGTGCCAGCAGTCGGGGGACTAGCGGGAGAGAGACCCAGTACTTC. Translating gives CASSRGTSGRETQYF.

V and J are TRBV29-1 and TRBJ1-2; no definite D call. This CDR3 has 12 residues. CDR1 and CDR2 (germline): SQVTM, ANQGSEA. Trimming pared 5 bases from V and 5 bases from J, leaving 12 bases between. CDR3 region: CSVIGQTYGYTF. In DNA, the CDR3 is TGCAGCGTTATAGGGCAGACATATGGCTACACCTTC.

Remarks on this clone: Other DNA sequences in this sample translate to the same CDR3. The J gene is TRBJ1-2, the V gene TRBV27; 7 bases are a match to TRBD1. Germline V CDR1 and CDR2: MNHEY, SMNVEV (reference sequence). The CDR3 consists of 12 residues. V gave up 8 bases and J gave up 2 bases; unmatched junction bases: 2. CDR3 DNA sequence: TGTGCCAGCTCGACAGGGAACTATGGCTACACCTTC. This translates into CASSTGNYGYTF.

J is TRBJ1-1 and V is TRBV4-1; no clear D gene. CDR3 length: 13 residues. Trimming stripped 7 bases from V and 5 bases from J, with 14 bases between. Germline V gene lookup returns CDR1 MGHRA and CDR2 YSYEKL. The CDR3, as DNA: TGCGCCAGCACCCTAACTGGCAGTACTGAAGCTTTCTTT. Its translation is CASTLTGSTEAFF.

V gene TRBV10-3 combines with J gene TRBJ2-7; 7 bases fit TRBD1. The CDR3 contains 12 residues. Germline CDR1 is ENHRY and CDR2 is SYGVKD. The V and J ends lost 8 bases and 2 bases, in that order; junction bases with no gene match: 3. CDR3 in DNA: TGTGCCATCGGGACAGAGGCCTACGAGCAGTACTTC. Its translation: CAIGTEAYEQYF.

This CDR3 is CASSGTGGKETQYF. The CDR3 DNA sequence: TGCGCCAGCAGCGGTACAGGGGGAAAGGAGACCCAGTACTTC. The chain links TRBV5-1 to TRBJ2-5; the match to TRBD1 covers 8 bases. The CDR3 contains 14 residues. J was trimmed by 5 bases and V by 4 bases; bases with no gene match: 7. Germline V gives CDR1 SGHRS, CDR2 YFSETQ. The complete variable domain, with remaining parts taken from reference TRBV5-1 and TRBJ2-5, reads KAGVTQTPRYLIKTRGQQVTLSCSPISGHRSVSWYQQTPGQGLQFLFEYFSETQRNKGNFPGRFSGRQFSNSRSEMNVSTLELGDSALYLCASSGTGGKETQYFGPGTRLLVL.

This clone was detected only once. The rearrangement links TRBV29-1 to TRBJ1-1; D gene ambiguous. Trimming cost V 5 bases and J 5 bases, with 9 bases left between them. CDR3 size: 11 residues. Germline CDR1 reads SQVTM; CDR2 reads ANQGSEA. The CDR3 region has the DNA TGCAGCGTTACCCGAGGGACTGAAGCTTTCTTT. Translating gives CSVTRGTEAFF.